What follows is one TCR beta chain and its context. What it binds is unknown. This sample was included in a study of a mutant IDH1 vaccine in newly diagnosed glioma. Whole-study context: Patients under treatment included around 60% males and around 38% females and had a mean age of approximately 44 years. Most patients had radiochemotherapy with temozolomide before enrollment; others had one alone.

TCRdb's table, derived via immunoSEQ multiplex PCR, lists solely in-frame clones and lacks some. This sample has fewer than 45,000 clones, with about 76% found just once. The time point is: week 23, last vaccination. One vaccine dose held 300 ug of mutant IDH1 20-mer peptide and came with topical imiquimod. The sequence came from a man in his forties or fifties with glioma. The sample consisted of PBMCs, taken from a glioma patient whose treatment included an IDH1 peptide vaccine.

CDR3: CATSRQGAINQPQHF. As DNA, the CDR3 is TGTGCCACCAGCAGACAGGGGGCCATCAATCAGCCCCAGCATTTT. This chain joins TRBV15 and TRBJ1-5; TRBD1 agrees at 8 bases. The trim removed 2 bases at V and 3 bases at J, leaving 3 bases unmatched. The CDR3 covers 15 residues. Germline CDR1 reads LNHNV; CDR2 reads YYDKDF (reference sequence).